This TCR beta chain was sequenced for a study of shared clonotypes between healthy human individuals. Trimming took 0 bases from V and 13 from J, leaving 10 bases between them. This CDR3 comprises 11 residues. Germline values: CDR1 DFQATT, CDR2 SNEGSKA (reference sequence). The authors distributed each subset's genomic DNA evenly over several immunoSEQ plates. Produced via immunoSEQ multiplex PCR; TCRdb's table is partial and in-frame only. This sample has 950,000 to 1,300,000 clones; 65% to 80% occur once, and the top ten carry around 1.5%. This rearrangement joins TRBV20-1 to TRBJ2-1, with D unclear. The sequenced material came from memory CD4+ T cells sorted from blood. Subset specified: CD45RA-negative fraction. The sequence came from a man between 18 and 35 years old in good health. This CDR3 is CSARDKRYQFF. In DNA, the CDR3 is TGCAGTGCTAGAGATAAGAGGTACCAGTTCTTC.